The 32 T cell receptor beta chains listed next were all sequenced from one sample in a study of OX40 agonist ivuxolimab in advanced cancers. Clones were sequenced by immunoSEQ multiplex PCR, and TCRdb holds only the in-frame ones, with some missing. This table holds 98,000 or so clones, around 83% found once. The sequences come from CD4+ or CD8+ T cells sorted from blood, collected in a trial of the OX40 agonist ivuxolimab. The receptors shown here come from an adult with an advanced solid tumor such as melanoma, head and neck, liver or kidney cancer.

This clone occurred a few times. This chain uses TRBV27 with TRBJ1-6; D call uncertain. With 5 bases removed from V and 7 bases from J, the gap between germline ends came to 12 bases. CDR3 length equals 14 residues. Germline CDR1 MNHEY, CDR2 SMNVEV (reference sequence). CDR3 residues: CASSAGPTNSPLHF. DNA for the CDR3: TGTGCCAGCAGTGCCGGGCCAACAAATTCACCCCTCCACTTT.

The rearrangement links TRBV4-3 to TRBJ1-1; TRBD1 is a possible D gene (5 bases). The CDR3 covers 15 residues. In germline, CDR1 is LGHNA, CDR2 YSLEER. V gave up 2 bases and J gave up 6 bases, with 16 bases separating them. CDR3 in amino acids: CASSQTMVLGAEAFF. CDR3 nucleotide sequence: TGCGCCAGCAGCCAAACGATGGTGTTAGGGGCTGAAGCTTTCTTT.

V is TRBV5-1 and J is TRBJ1-4; D not resolved. The ends were cut back, 0 bases at V and 7 bases at J, with 7 bases in the middle. This CDR3 comprises 13 residues. CDR1 and CDR2 from the germline V gene are SGHRS and YFSETQ. This chain's CDR3 is CASSLGGSEKLFF. DNA for the CDR3: TGCGCCAGCAGCTTGGGCGGGAGTGAAAAACTGTTTTTT.

The rearrangement joins TRBV4-3 to TRBJ2-7; D might be TRBD2 (6 bases). CDR1 LGHNA and CDR2 YSLEER come from the germline V gene. The length of the CDR3 is 17 residues. With 3 bases removed from V and 6 bases from J, the gap between germline ends came to 24 bases. The CDR3 nucleotides are TGCGCCAGCAGCCAGAGGGGCTTTAACCGGGGGAAGGGCGAGCAGTACTTC. It is translated as CASSQRGFNRGKGEQYF.

This chain links TRBV19 with TRBJ2-1; 8 bases are shared with TRBD1. Germline CDR1 reads LNHDA; CDR2 reads SQIVND (reference sequence). This CDR3 has 14 residues. Unmatched junction bases numbered 4, after V lost 6 bases and J lost 3 bases. The CDR3 coding sequence is TGTGCCAGTAGCCCAGGGGGCTTCTACAATGAGCAGTTCTTC. Protein product: CASSPGGFYNEQFF.

The chain links TRBV28 to TRBJ1-4; D gene unclear. The CDR3 has 11 amino acids. V was cut by 7 bases and J by 4 bases, with 4 bases left in between. Germline CDR1 and CDR2: MDHEN and SYDVKM. In DNA form, the CDR3 reads TGTGCCAGCACCTTTAATGAAAAACTGTTTTTT. This sequence encodes CASTFNEKLFF.

J is TRBJ1-4 and V is TRBV6-1; D is unresolved. The CDR3 sequence is 13 residues long. The V gene lost 5 bases and the J gene lost 8 bases, with 12 bases spanning the gap. The germline gives CDR1 MNHNS, CDR2 SASEGT. The CDR3 bases are TGTGCCAGCAGTTCGACTAGGACCGAAAAACTGTTTTTT. This translates into CASSSTRTEKLFF.

This rearrangement joins TRBV9 to TRBJ2-3; no firm D call. The CDR3 sequence is 16 residues long. Trimming took off 1 base at V and 0 bases at J, with 12 bases between the two ends. Germline V gene data show CDR1 as SGDLS and CDR2 as YYNGEE. CDR3 sequence reads: CASSVKGRSSTDTQYF. In DNA form, the CDR3 reads TGTGCCAGCAGCGTAAAGGGCCGATCTAGCACAGATACGCAGTATTTT.

This clone came up a few times. V gene TRBV2 combines with J gene TRBJ1-6, with D perhaps TRBD1 (5 bases). V gave up 6 bases and J gave up 7 bases, with 19 bases separating them. This CDR3 spans 16 amino acids. Per germline, CDR1 SNHLY and CDR2 FYNNEI. The CDR3 loop reads CASSERGRGRNSPLHF. The CDR3 nucleotides are TGTGCCAGCAGCGAACGGGGACGGGGTAGGAATTCACCCCTCCACTTT.

The chain employs TRBV10-3 and TRBJ2-3; 8 bases align to TRBD2. The CDR3 spans 15 residues. Germline V gene sequence: CDR1 ENHRY, CDR2 SYGVKD. The trim removed 4 bases at V and 6 bases at J, leaving 9 bases unmatched. CDR3 loop: CAISGGTSSADTQYF. CDR3 coding DNA: TGTGCCATCAGTGGGGGGACTAGTAGTGCGGATACGCAGTATTTT.

Only a few counts were recorded for this clone. The chain recombines TRBV27 with TRBJ2-1; TRBD2 matches at 9 bases. The germline CDR1 and CDR2 sequences are MNHEY and SMNVEV (reference sequence). This CDR3 spans 16 amino acids. V lost 3 bases to trimming and J lost 8 bases; unmatched junction nucleotides: 11. The DNA for the CDR3 is TGTGCCAGCAGTTTGGGGAGTTTACTAGCGGGTTATGAGCAGTTCTTC. It encodes CASSLGSLLAGYEQFF.

This clone appeared a few times. The chain links TRBV11-2 to TRBJ1-4; 9 nucleotides align to TRBD1. The germline V gene encodes CDR1 SGHAT and CDR2 FQNNGV. Trimming cost V 1 base and J 8 bases; bases outside gene matches: 8. The CDR3 contains 16 residues. CDR3: CASSLVGTGKAEKLFF. As DNA, the CDR3 is TGTGCCAGCAGCTTAGTCGGGACAGGGAAAGCGGAAAAACTGTTTTTT.

The chain has TRBV19 and TRBJ1-5, with a tentative D call TRBD1 (6 bases). V was shortened by 9 bases and J by 3 bases, with 27 bases between the two germline ends. The germline gives CDR1 LNHDA, CDR2 SQIVND (reference sequence). This CDR3 has 18 amino acids. CDR3 sequence reads: CASRWARSTGSYNQPQHF. CDR3 in DNA: TGTGCCAGCCGATGGGCTCGGTCGACAGGCAGCTACAATCAGCCCCAGCATTTT.

The table lists this clone with a count of one. V is TRBV2 and J is TRBJ2-3, with a weak D call TRBD2 (7 bases). V was shortened by 7 bases and J by 0 bases, with 14 bases between the two germline ends. This CDR3 is built from 15 residues. Germline lookup yields CDR1 SNHLY and CDR2 FYNNEI. Written as DNA, the CDR3 is TGTGCCAGCAATGTAGGGGGGGTAAGCACAGATACGCAGTATTTT. The encoded protein is CASNVGGVSTDTQYF.

The rearrangement uses TRBV18 and TRBJ2-3; 7 positions agree with TRBD2. V shed 5 bases and J 6 bases; nucleotides not matched to a gene: 5. The CDR3 loop spans 13 amino acids. Per germline, CDR1 KGHSH and CDR2 LQKENI. DNA for the CDR3: TGTGCCAGCTCATCATCGCGGGGGGATACGCAGTATTTT. Amino acid sequence: CASSSSRGDTQYF.

This clone was seen a few times. This chain links TRBV12-2 with TRBJ2-7. TRBV12-2 is designated a pseudogene. The CDR3 contains 12 residues. CDR3 DNA sequence: TGTGCAAGTCGCTACCGGATCTACGAGCAGTACTTC. This codes for CASRYRIYEQYF.

The rearrangement links TRBV20-1 to TRBJ1-1, with D unresolved. V was cut by 3 bases and J by 1 base, with 3 bases left in between. Germline lookup yields CDR1 DFQATT and CDR2 SNEGSKA (reference sequence). This CDR3 spans 11 amino acids. As DNA, the CDR3 is TGCAGTGCTAGGGGGAACACTGAAGCTTTCTTT. Encoded protein: CSARGNTEAFF.

The V gene is TRBV10-2, the J gene TRBJ2-5; 7 bases are a match to TRBD1. The V and J ends lost 5 bases and 4 bases, in that order; junction bases with no gene match: 1. CDR1 is WSHSY and CDR2 is SAAADI in the germline V gene. This CDR3 contains 12 residues. The CDR3 DNA sequence: TGCGCCAGCAGTCCAGGGGGAGAGACCCAGTACTTC. Translation gives CASSPGGETQYF.

This clone was counted between two and nine times. Here the CDR3 reads CASSLKTGNSPLHF. The CDR3 coding sequence is TGTGCCAGCAGCTTAAAGACAGGGAATTCACCCCTCCACTTT. The chain employs TRBV7-2 and TRBJ1-6; TRBD1 agrees at 7 bases. Germline V gene sequence: CDR1 SGHTA, CDR2 FQGNSA. The CDR3 runs to 14 residues. V gave up 2 bases and J gave up 7 bases; unmatched junction bases: 2.

This clone was seen once. The chain uses TRBV2 and TRBJ2-5, with TRBD2 matching over 9 bases. The V gene end was trimmed by 6 bases and the J gene end by 0 bases; junction bases not matched to a gene: 2. CDR3 length: 14 amino acids. Per the germline V gene, CDR1 is SNHLY and CDR2 is FYNNEI. The CDR3 region has the DNA TGTGCCAGCAGGCTAGCGGGGAACCAAGAGACCCAGTACTTC. Amino acids: CASRLAGNQETQYF.

The rearrangement uses TRBV7-2 and TRBJ2-4, with D possibly being TRBD1 (5 bases). The CDR3 contains 14 residues. The germline CDR1 and CDR2 sequences are SGHTA and FQGNSA. Trimming removed 5 bases from V and 5 bases from J, with 13 bases in between. The DNA of the CDR3 is TGTGCCAGCAGCCCAATGACAGAGGAAAACATTCAGTACTTC. Encoded protein: CASSPMTEENIQYF.

This chain links TRBV15 with TRBJ2-6, with D unresolved. Germline values: CDR1 LNHNV, CDR2 YYDKDF (reference sequence). V was shortened by 1 base and J by 3 bases, with 7 bases between the two germline ends. The CDR3 has 15 amino acids. CDR3 DNA: TGTGCCACCAGCAGAGGTCCGGGTGGGGCCAACGTCCTGACTTTC. It translates to CATSRGPGGANVLTF.

The rearrangement links TRBV19 to TRBJ2-2; D call uncertain. CDR1 is LNHDA and CDR2 is SQIVND in the germline V gene (reference sequence). The CDR3 has 14 residues. Trimming took 8 bases from V and 2 from J, leaving 12 bases between them. In nucleotides, the CDR3 is TGTGCCAGTCGCGCAGGAACAAACACCGGGGAGCTGTTTTTT. This codes for CASRAGTNTGELFF.

In its sample, this clone was seen once. V and J are TRBV2 and TRBJ1-2; D gene ambiguous. CDR1 is SNHLY and CDR2 is FYNNEI in the germline V gene. V was cut by 3 bases and J by 4 bases, with 18 bases left in between. This CDR3 is 16 amino acids long. The CDR3 DNA follows: TGTGCCAGCAGTGAGGCACGGTCCTCCTTAGTCTATGGCTACACCTTC. Its protein is CASSEARSSLVYGYTF.

This sequence joins TRBV6-1 and TRBJ2-5, with D possibly matching TRBD1 (5 bases). Germline assignment: CDR1 MNHNS and CDR2 SASEGT. The germline V and J ends were trimmed by 7 bases and 3 bases, with 9 bases remaining between them. The CDR3 is 12 residues long. DNA of the CDR3: TGTGCCAGCACAGGGTTTGAAGAGACCCAGTACTTC. Translation: CASTGFEETQYF.

This chain connects TRBV4-2 to TRBJ2-7; 8 bases match TRBD1. CDR3 size: 16 residues. Germline assignment: CDR1 LGHNA and CDR2 YNFKEQ. The ends lost 3 bases at V and 5 bases at J; junction bases unmatched: 12. Written as DNA, the CDR3 is TGTGCCAGCAGCCACAGCGGGTTGGACAGGGCCGACGAGCAGTACTTC. This sequence encodes CASSHSGLDRADEQYF.

The V and J genes are TRBV7-2 and TRBJ2-7; D remains unclear. V was pared by 5 bases and J by 2 bases, with 10 bases between. Germline loops: CDR1 SGHTA, CDR2 FQGNSA. CDR3 length: 13 residues. The CDR3 is CASSPGLTYEQYF. As DNA, the CDR3 is TGTGCCAGCAGCCCCGGCCTCACCTACGAGCAGTACTTC.

The J gene is TRBJ2-7, the V gene TRBV29-1, with a tentative D call TRBD1 (7 bases). Germline V gene data show CDR1 as SQVTM and CDR2 as ANQGSEA. Trimming took off 4 bases at V and 5 bases at J, with 15 bases between the two ends. The CDR3 totals 13 residues. In nucleotides, the CDR3 is TGCAGCGTTGTGGGTCAGGGGGGCGACGAGCAGTACTTC. Translated: CSVVGQGGDEQYF.

The chain recombines TRBV19 with TRBJ2-3; 9 bases agree with TRBD2. The ends lost 5 bases at V and 7 bases at J; junction bases unmatched: 19. Germline V gene data show CDR1 as LNHDA and CDR2 as SQIVND (reference sequence). This CDR3 comprises 18 residues. CDR3 nucleotides: TGTGCCAGTAGTTCTGTCGGCGGGGGGGCCATTACAGCAAATACGCAGTATTTT. Amino acids: CASSSVGGGAITANTQYF. Looking up the rest from reference TRBV19 and TRBJ2-3 gives the full variable domain: DGGITQSPKYLFRKEGQNVTLSCEQNLNHDAMYWYRQDPGQGLRLIYYSQIVNDFQKGDIAEGYSVSREKKESFPLTVTSAQKNPTAFYLCASSSVGGGAITANTQYFGPGTRLTVL.

This clone was observed a single time. The chain uses TRBV14 and TRBJ2-7; D is possibly TRBD1 (7 bases). The V gene's germline CDR1 is SGHDN and CDR2 FVKESK. This CDR3 has 17 residues. Trimming cost V 4 bases and J 1 base, with 20 bases left between them. The CDR3 sequence: CASSPGVRQGRSYEQYF. DNA of the CDR3: TGTGCCAGCAGCCCGGGGGTCAGACAGGGTCGGTCCTACGAGCAGTACTTC.

The chain recombines TRBV18 with TRBJ2-7; D gene unclear. Germline V gene lookup returns CDR1 KGHSH and CDR2 LQKENI. Trimming took off 3 bases at V and 4 bases at J, with 16 bases between the two ends. The CDR3 length is 15 residues. The CDR3 reads CASSPGIVMKYEQYF. The CDR3 bases are TGTGCCAGCTCACCGGGGATTGTGATGAAATACGAGCAGTACTTC.

CDR3 in amino acids: CASSQDQRGYQETQYF. The CDR3 DNA is TGTGCCAGCAGCCAAGATCAGCGGGGTTACCAAGAGACCCAGTACTTC. V gene TRBV4-2 combines with J gene TRBJ2-5, with 7 bases that match TRBD2. The germline CDR1 and CDR2 sequences are LGHNA and YNFKEQ. The CDR3 is 16 amino acids. Unmatched junction bases numbered 4, after V lost 0 bases and J lost 0 bases.